The text below deals with one T cell receptor beta chain. This sample stems from a study of CDR3 diversity in severe acne. V gave up 5 bases and J gave up 3 bases, with 11 bases separating them. This CDR3 is 14 amino acids long. Germline V CDR1 and CDR2: MGHDK, SYGVNS. A single record per CDR3 protein comes from TCRdb applying MiXCR to the PCR reads. The sample shows 100,000 or so distinct CDR3 sequences, 51% of them seen only once. V is TRBV25-1 and J is TRBJ1-5; no clear D gene. The receptor comes from a male donor with acne. Sample: blood. CDR3 in DNA: TGTGCCAGCAGTTTACCCGGGCTCAATCAGCCCCAGCATTTT. Encoded protein: CASSLPGLNQPQHF.